The 21 T cell receptor beta chains in this list originate from one sample, sequenced in a study of Graves' ophthalmopathy and Graves' hyperthyroidism. The TCR beta CDR3 regions underwent amplification from RNA transcripts. A first-round RT-PCR used HTBI primers, followed by a second-round multiplex PCR. TCRdb used MiXCR to reprocess the multiplex PCR reads, holding one entry per CDR3 protein. The sample holds roughly 500,000 distinct CDR3 sequences; approximately 15% are singletons and the top ten take more than 8.5%. The sequencing sample was made of blood. These receptors were collected from a woman aged 30 to 39 with Graves' ophthalmopathy.

Many counts were recorded for this clonotype. The chain has TRBV12-3 or TRBV12-4 and TRBJ2-7, with D possibly TRBD2 on 6 matching bases. Trimming removed 1 base at V and 4 bases at J, with 11 bases between. The CDR3 consists of 14 residues. The CDR3 region is CASSLVSGTYEQYF. The CDR3 nucleotides read TGTGCCAGCAGTTTAGTGTCCGGGACTTACGAGCAGTACTTC.

The chain recombines TRBV3-1 with TRBJ1-5, with TRBD1 matching over 9 bases. The CDR3 runs to 15 residues. V dropped 4 bases and J dropped 6; count of bases not matched to a gene: 7. Germline loops: CDR1 LGHDT, CDR2 YNNKEL (reference sequence). Here the CDR3 reads CASSPPGQGSQPQHF. The CDR3 region has the DNA TGTGCCAGCAGCCCCCCGGGACAGGGTAGTCAGCCCCAGCATTTT.

This clonotype was detected many times. This rearrangement joins TRBV6-1 to TRBJ1-2; D possibly corresponds to TRBD1 (5 bases). The CDR3 runs 13 residues. Looked up from germline, CDR1 is MNHNS and CDR2 is SASEGT. The V and J ends lost 7 bases and 0 bases respectively, with 9 bases between them. The CDR3 protein is CASTRQSNYGYTF. DNA for the CDR3: TGTGCCAGCACCCGACAGTCTAACTATGGCTACACCTTC.

This clonotype was counted at least ten times. This sequence joins TRBV20-1 and TRBJ2-7; D call uncertain. Germline CDR1 and CDR2: DFQATT and SNEGSKA (reference sequence). Trimming removed 5 bases at V and 1 base at J, with 6 bases between. The CDR3 extends over 11 amino acids. This CDR3 reads CSAPLSYEQYF. In nucleotides, the CDR3 is TGCAGTGCTCCCCTATCCTACGAGCAGTACTTC.

The V gene is TRBV19, the J gene TRBJ1-1, with a possible D match to TRBD1 (5 bases). Germline V gene sequence: CDR1 LNHDA, CDR2 SQIVND (reference sequence). The ends were cut back, 9 bases at V and 4 bases at J, with 15 bases in the middle. This CDR3 has 13 residues. CDR3 sequence: CASSGIGVTEAFF. In nucleotides, the CDR3 is TGTGCCAGCTCAGGGATTGGAGTCACTGAAGCTTTCTTT.

This clonotype was seen many times. The chain employs TRBV29-1 and TRBJ1-1; maybe TRBD1 (5 bases). The germline V gene has CDR1 SQVTM and CDR2 ANQGSEA. V was pared by 3 bases and J by 7 bases, with 12 bases between. The CDR3 sequence is 12 residues long. CDR3 sequence (DNA): TGCAGCGTTGAGCGGGGGGTTGTTGAAGCTTTCTTT. Residues: CSVERGVVEAFF.

This clonotype was counted many times. The chain recombines TRBV7-9 with TRBJ1-1; weak D call: TRBD1 (5 bases). The germline V gene has CDR1 SEHNR and CDR2 FQNEAQ (reference sequence). The CDR3 contains 12 residues. The V and J ends lost 5 bases and 8 bases respectively, with 12 bases between them. The CDR3 DNA sequence: TGTGCCAGCAGCCGGGACCTAAACGAAGCTTTCTTT. This encodes CASSRDLNEAFF.

In this sample, this clonotype turned up a few times. This rearrangement joins TRBV28 to TRBJ1-5, with D possibly matching TRBD1 (5 bases). With 6 bases removed from V and 1 base from J, the gap between germline ends came to 19 bases. CDR1 is MDHEN and CDR2 is SYDVKM in the germline V gene. The CDR3 is made up of 17 amino acids. DNA for the CDR3: TGTGCCAGCAGGGGGGAGACCGGCTTTGGGAGCAATCAGCCCCAGCATTTT. Translated: CASRGETGFGSNQPQHF.

This clonotype was counted many times. The chain recombines TRBV10-3 with TRBJ2-7; 9 bases agree with TRBD1. CDR1 is ENHRY and CDR2 is SYGVKD in the germline V gene. The CDR3 loop spans 15 amino acids. V shed 8 bases, J shed 3 bases, and the junction held 11 bases outside the gene matches. Written as DNA, the CDR3 is TGTGCCATCGGACCGGGGACAGGGTCTGTCTACGAGCAGTACTTC. It codes for CAIGPGTGSVYEQYF.

This clonotype showed up many times. The chain combines TRBV20-1 with TRBJ2-7; D not resolved. Trimming stripped 3 bases from V and 3 bases from J, with 18 bases between. This CDR3 has 15 amino acids. Germline CDR1 and CDR2: DFQATT and SNEGSKA (reference sequence). CDR3 sequence: CSASRAATSNYEQYF. The CDR3 DNA is TGCAGTGCTAGTAGGGCGGCAACATCTAACTACGAGCAGTACTTC.

There are a few counts of this clonotype. The chain combines TRBV3-1 with TRBJ2-7; TRBD2 matches at 9 bases. Germline CDR1 is LGHDT and CDR2 is YNNKEL (reference sequence). Germline trimming cut 1 base from V and 0 bases from J; bases unmatched to any gene: 7. The CDR3 runs to 17 residues. CDR3 bases: TGTGCCAGCAGCCAAGGAGTAGCGGGGGTTCCCTCCTACGAGCAGTACTTC. This encodes CASSQGVAGVPSYEQYF.

This clonotype showed up just a few times. The chain carries TRBV28 and TRBJ2-7; 11 nucleotides match TRBD2. Germline CDR1 and CDR2: MDHEN and SYDVKM. Trimming cost V 6 bases and J 4 bases; bases outside gene matches: 11. The CDR3 runs 16 residues. CDR3 DNA: TGTGCCAGCAGCCCACCGCTAGCGGGAGGCGCTTACGAGCAGTACTTC. Protein: CASSPPLAGGAYEQYF. Complete variable domain (other parts from reference TRBV28 and TRBJ2-7): DVKVTQSSRYLVKRTGEKVFLECVQDMDHENMFWYRQDPGLGLRLIYFSYDVKMKEKGDIPEGYSVSREKKERFSLILESASTNQTSMYLCASSPPLAGGAYEQYFGPGTRLTVT.

The chain carries TRBV5-1 and TRBJ2-7; 10 nucleotides line up with TRBD2. This CDR3 is built from 15 residues. Looked up from germline, CDR1 is SGHRS and CDR2 is YFSETQ. The ends lost 0 bases at V and 6 bases at J; junction bases unmatched: 6. The chain's CDR3 is CASSLGQREGGEQYF. In DNA, the CDR3 is TGCGCCAGCAGCTTGGGTCAGCGGGAGGGCGGCGAGCAGTACTTC. The variable domain in full, with the rest retrieved from reference TRBV5-1 and TRBJ2-7, is KAGVTQTPRYLIKTRGQQVTLSCSPISGHRSVSWYQQTPGQGLQFLFEYFSETQRNKGNFPGRFSGRQFSNSRSEMNVSTLELGDSALYLCASSLGQREGGEQYFGPGTRLTVT.

This clonotype was recorded many times. This chain links TRBV6-5 with TRBJ1-6; D is unresolved. The V gene lost 4 bases and the J gene lost 2 bases, with 6 bases spanning the gap. CDR1 is MNHEY, CDR2 SVGAGI, per germline. The CDR3 runs to 14 residues. This CDR3 reads CASSSNTYNSPLHF. The CDR3, as DNA: TGTGCCAGCAGTTCTAACACCTATAATTCACCCCTCCACTTT.

This clonotype was counted ten times or more. This chain uses TRBV6-1 with TRBJ1-6, with D hard to call. The CDR3 length is 15 residues. The germline gives CDR1 MNHNS, CDR2 SASEGT. The germline V and J ends were trimmed by 6 bases and 3 bases, with 12 bases remaining between them. In DNA, the CDR3 is TGTGCCAGCAGCCAAGGAACATACTATAATTCACCCCTCCACTTT. Its translation: CASSQGTYYNSPLHF.

This clonotype showed up many times. The chain's CDR3 is CATSTTNGGTNSPLHF. In DNA, the CDR3 is TGTGCCACCAGCACCACCAACGGGGGGACGAATTCACCCCTCCACTTT. The genes are TRBV15 and TRBJ1-6; D is possibly TRBD1 (5 bases). Looked up from germline, CDR1 is LNHNV and CDR2 is YYDKDF (reference sequence). This CDR3 is 16 amino acids long. V lost 4 bases and J 7 bases, leaving 17 bases between the germline ends.

The V gene is TRBV6-1, the J gene TRBJ1-1; 10 nucleotides align to TRBD1. Germline V lookup: CDR1 MNHNS, CDR2 SASEGT. The CDR3 totals 11 residues. With V trimmed by 6 bases and J by 11 bases, 3 bases remained unmatched. Here the CDR3 DNA reads TGTGCCAGCAGCCCGGGACAGGGGGCTTTCTTT. This sequence encodes CASSPGQGAFF.

The chain recombines TRBV5-1 with TRBJ2-2; the D is unclear. The germline V gene encodes CDR1 SGHRS and CDR2 YFSETQ. This CDR3 is built from 14 residues. Trimming removed 0 bases at V and 5 bases at J, with 8 bases between. The CDR3 DNA follows: TGCGCCAGCAGCTTGGTCGTAATGACCGGGGAGCTGTTTTTT. Translating gives CASSLVVMTGELFF.

This clonotype was detected only a few times. This sequence joins TRBV11-2 and TRBJ2-4; D may be TRBD2 (5 bases). Germline assignment: CDR1 SGHAT and CDR2 FQNNGV. The CDR3 covers 16 residues. Trimming shortened V by 2 bases and J by 0 bases, and 11 bases separated the two germline ends. The CDR3 region has the DNA TGTGCCAGCAGCTTAACTAGTCCGGCAGCCAAAAACATTCAGTACTTC. Translation gives CASSLTSPAAKNIQYF.

This clonotype was detected ten times or more. The V call is TRBV13, the J call TRBJ2-7, with a weak D call TRBD1 (5 bases). V was cut by 3 bases and J by 1 base, with 13 bases left in between. Germline V gene sequence: CDR1 PRHDT, CDR2 FYEKMQ (reference sequence). There are 15 residues in the CDR3. CDR3 sequence: CASSFQGVLSYEQYF. The CDR3 DNA follows: TGTGCCAGCAGCTTTCAAGGGGTCCTATCCTACGAGCAGTACTTC.

The table lists this clonotype with many counts. The rearrangement links TRBV12-3 or TRBV12-4 to TRBJ2-7; the D is unclear. The CDR3 runs 16 residues. Between the trimmed V and J ends, which lost 2 bases and 0 bases, there was a span of 14 bases. CDR3 sequence: CASSLSSAGSSYEQYF. The DNA for the CDR3 is TGTGCCAGCAGTTTAAGCTCCGCAGGAAGCTCCTACGAGCAGTACTTC.